A selection of T cell receptor beta chains follows, all from one sample in a study of T cell changes during pregnancy in multiple sclerosis. Produced via immunoSEQ multiplex PCR; TCRdb's table is partial and in-frame only. This table holds 55,000 or so clones, roughly 90% found once. The material was CD4+ T cells from peripheral blood mononuclear cells, obtained after pregnancy. Receptors were obtained from a female donor with multiple sclerosis, enrolled in a pregnancy study. The CDR3 runs from the conserved cysteine through the conserved F or W. Each record gives: D gene, clone size, J gene, V gene, CDR3 DNA, CDR3 protein. The D gene is left open where the match is weak. Only some rows state a clone size, as once, few, many or a class for expanded clones.

D: -; size: -; J: TRBJ1-6; V: TRBV19; DNA: TGTGCCAGTAGGGGGACTTTTTATTCACCCCTCCACTTT; CDR3: CASRGTFYSPLHF
D: TRBD1; size: -; J: TRBJ1-3; V: TRBV9; DNA: TGTGCCAGCAGCCCCAGGGGGCAATCTGGAAACACCATATATTTT; CDR3: CASSPRGQSGNTIYF
D: -; size: few; J: TRBJ1-2; V: TRBV18; DNA: TGTGCCAGCTCACCACGGGTGCCAGCGGAGGGCTATGGCTACACCTTC; CDR3: CASSPRVPAEGYGYTF
D: TRBD2; size: -; J: TRBJ2-7; V: TRBV6-6; DNA: TGTGCCAGCAGTGCCGGGACTAACTCCTACGAGCAGTACTTC; CDR3: CASSAGTNSYEQYF
D: -; size: -; J: TRBJ1-5; V: TRBV4-1; DNA: TGCGCCAGCAGCCAAGTTCTCAATCAGCCCCAGCATTTT; CDR3: CASSQVLNQPQHF
D: -; size: -; J: TRBJ2-3; V: TRBV5-6; DNA: TGTGCCAGCAGCCATCGGCAGGGTGACCCAGATACGCAGTATTTT; CDR3: CASSHRQGDPDTQYF
D: TRBD1; size: -; J: TRBJ2-5; V: TRBV6-5; DNA: TGTGCCAGCAGTTACAACAGGGGGCTAGAGACCCAGTACTTC; CDR3: CASSYNRGLETQYF
D: TRBD2; size: -; J: TRBJ2-5; V: TRBV4-2; DNA: TGTGCCAGCAGCCAAGATGCCGGGGGGGCCCCGGAGACCCAGTACTTC; CDR3: CASSQDAGGAPETQYF
D: -; size: -; J: TRBJ2-5; V: TRBV21-1; DNA: TGTGCCAGCAGCAAGCAACCAGGGGACACACGCAGAGAGACCCAGTACTTC; CDR3: CASSKQPGDTRRETQYF
D: TRBD2; size: -; J: TRBJ2-7; V: TRBV19; DNA: TGTGCCAGTAGTATACTAGCGGGGGGACGCTACGAGCAGTACTTC; CDR3: CASSILAGGRYEQYF
D: -; size: -; J: TRBJ2-1; V: TRBV2; DNA: TGTGCCAGCGTCGAAAGGGGGGGGCTAGCGGCGTACAATGAGCAGTTCTTC; CDR3: CASVERGGLAAYNEQFF
D: TRBD1; size: once; J: TRBJ1-4; V: TRBV5-1; DNA: TGCGCCAGCACGGACAGGCCAGGGGTTAATGAAAAACTGTTTTTT; CDR3: CASTDRPGVNEKLFF
D: TRBD2; size: once; J: TRBJ2-1; V: TRBV6-4; DNA: TGTGCCAGCGCCGGGACTAGCGGGGTTAATGAGCAGTTCTTC; CDR3: CASAGTSGVNEQFF
D: TRBD2; size: -; J: TRBJ2-7; V: TRBV5-1; DNA: TGCGCCAGCGTCCCCCTAGCGGGGAGTTACGAGCAGTACTTC; CDR3: CASVPLAGSYEQYF
D: -; size: -; J: TRBJ1-5; V: TRBV6-6; DNA: TGTGCCAGCAGAAAACCACAGGGTTCGGATCAGCCCCAGCATTTT; CDR3: CASRKPQGSDQPQHF
D: -; size: -; J: TRBJ1-2; V: TRBV2; DNA: TGTGCCAGCAGTGAGACACTTAACTATGGCTACACCTTC; CDR3: CASSETLNYGYTF
D: TRBD1; size: -; J: TRBJ2-7; V: TRBV18; DNA: TGTGCCAGCTCACCAATGGGACAGGGGGCCTACGAGCAGTACTTC; CDR3: CASSPMGQGAYEQYF